The rows below give T cell receptor beta chains drawn from one sample of a study of CD8+ T cells in alopecia areata. The repertoire was sequenced with immunoSEQ multiplex PCR; TCRdb's copy has only in-frame clones and lacks some. This table has 40,000 to 45,000 clones, 80% to 95% appearing once. The sequences come from CD8+ T cells sorted from blood, collected at week 24, from a patient treated with tofacitinib. All receptors come from a human donor with alopecia areata. CDR3s leave out the opening cysteine and the closing phenylalanine or tryptophan. Each record gives: J gene, V gene, CDR3 protein.

J: TRBJ2-7
V: TRBV6-5
CDR3: ASSLGVRSPYEQY

J: TRBJ2-1
V: TRBV6-4
CDR3: ASSDGTGGGNEQF

J: TRBJ2-3
V: TRBV28
CDR3: ASTPGLAGDPSTDTQY

J: TRBJ2-5
V: TRBV29-1
CDR3: SVVEAETQY

J: .
V: TRBV27
CDR3: ASSFKASYEQY

J: TRBJ2-2
V: TRBV4-1
CDR3: ASSQEGGSNTGELF

J: TRBJ2-4
V: TRBV29-1
CDR3: SVVPEQGAIIQY

J: TRBJ2-1
V: TRBV10-3
CDR3: AIREGGPEQF

J: TRBJ2-7
V: TRBV27
CDR3: ASSLRGDYEQY

J: TRBJ1-1
V: TRBV10-2
CDR3: ASSLLREGNTEAF

J: TRBJ2-7
V: TRBV6-5
CDR3: ASSPGLAGGYEQY

J: TRBJ2-3
V: TRBV7-3
CDR3: ASSLGGGGDTQY